A single sample is the source of the 23 T cell receptor beta chains below, sequenced in a study of T cell repertoires in cytomegalovirus infection. Using its own MiXCR run on the reads, TCRdb lists one record per CDR3 protein. The sample contains 250,000 or so distinct CDR3 sequences, about a sixth of which appear only once. The sequenced material came from CD8+ T cells from PBMCs. The receptors derive from a human donor in good health (CMV status not recorded). Some clones in this sample may be carry-over from other donors' samples.

This clonotype was found many times. The CDR3 DNA reads as TGTGCCAGCAGCCAAGTACGGGGGACCGCGGAGACCCAGTACTTC. Translating it yields CASSQVRGTAETQYF. The chain joins TRBV4-2 to TRBJ2-5, with D possibly being TRBD2 (6 bases). V was pared by 1 base and J by 5 bases, with 14 bases between. The CDR3 is 15 residues long. Per the germline V gene, CDR1 is LGHNA and CDR2 is YNFKEQ.

The gene calls are TRBV3-1 and TRBJ1-1; a weak D match, TRBD1 (5 bases). CDR1 and CDR2 from the germline V gene are LGHDT and YNNKEL (reference sequence). V lost 5 bases and J 6 bases, leaving 16 bases between the germline ends. CDR3 length equals 14 residues. CDR3: CASSFFLGVAEAFF. CDR3 bases: TGTGCCAGCAGCTTCTTTCTGGGGGTCGCTGAAGCTTTCTTT.

This clonotype was detected only once. This chain joins TRBV5-6 and TRBJ2-1, with no clear D. CDR1 is SGHDT, CDR2 YYEEEE, per germline. The CDR3 covers 14 residues. Deletions cut 1 base from V and 6 bases from J, with 11 bases between. The CDR3 sequence: CASSLTPPLNEQFF. The CDR3 DNA is TGTGCCAGCAGCTTGACCCCCCCTCTCAATGAGCAGTTCTTC.

In DNA form, the CDR3 reads TGTGCCAGCAGCTTACAGGGGTTCGGTCAGCCCCAGCATTTT. It is translated as CASSLQGFGQPQHF. The chain combines TRBV7-4 with TRBJ1-5; D possibly corresponds to TRBD1 (6 bases). The CDR3 covers 14 residues. The V and J ends lost 2 bases and 6 bases respectively, with 11 bases between them. CDR1 SGHVT and CDR2 SQSDAQ come from the germline V gene.

The V and J genes are TRBV2 and TRBJ2-7; D is unclear. V gave up 7 bases and J gave up 4 bases, with 8 bases separating them. The germline V gene has CDR1 SNHLY and CDR2 FYNNEI. This CDR3 region has 11 residues. The CDR3 here is CASTTFYEQYF. The CDR3 region has the DNA TGTGCCAGCACAACCTTTTACGAGCAGTACTTC.

The chain carries TRBV2 and TRBJ2-7; D possibly matches TRBD1 or TRBD2 (5 bases each). This CDR3 spans 13 amino acids. CDR1 and CDR2 from the germline V gene are SNHLY and FYNNEI. V was clipped by 8 bases and J by 0 bases, with 11 bases between them. The CDR3 loop is CASRGDYSYEQYF. The CDR3 DNA sequence: TGTGCCAGCCGAGGGGATTACTCCTACGAGCAGTACTTC.

The rearrangement links TRBV27 to TRBJ1-2, with 7 positions matching TRBD1. J was trimmed by 2 bases and V by 0 bases; bases with no gene match: 9. This CDR3 contains 17 residues. CDR1 and CDR2 (germline): MNHEY, SMNVEV (reference sequence). Here the CDR3 DNA reads TGTGCCAGCAGTTTATCCGTCCCGGGACAGAGAAACTATGGCTACACCTTC. Protein: CASSLSVPGQRNYGYTF.

This clonotype has more than one count but fewer than ten. The DNA of the CDR3 is TGCGCCAGCAGCCAAGATCTGAGCCGAACATCCCACGGCTACACCTTC. This translates into CASSQDLSRTSHGYTF. J is TRBJ1-2 and V is TRBV4-1; D unclear. V lost 0 bases and J lost 8, with 19 bases in between. Germline CDR1 MGHRA, CDR2 YSYEKL. The CDR3 covers 16 residues.

V gene TRBV4-2 combines with J gene TRBJ2-3, with 13 bases matching TRBD2. Germline lookup yields CDR1 LGHNA and CDR2 YNFKEQ. The CDR3 length is 20 residues. V gave up 4 bases and J gave up 0 bases; unmatched junction bases: 13. This CDR3 is CASSPVLPGTSGESTDTQYF. The CDR3 DNA sequence: TGTGCCAGCAGCCCCGTCCTCCCCGGGACTAGCGGGGAGAGCACAGATACGCAGTATTTT.

V is TRBV6-6 and J is TRBJ2-7; 8 positions match TRBD1. The CDR3 spans 12 residues. V trimming: 8 bases; J trimming: 2 bases; junction bases outside the gene matches: 2. Germline V gene data show CDR1 as MNHNY and CDR2 as SVGAGI (reference sequence). The CDR3 loop reads CASQQGAYEQYF. CDR3 DNA: TGTGCCAGCCAACAGGGGGCCTACGAGCAGTACTTC.

The sample holds a few counts of this clonotype. The J gene is TRBJ2-7, the V gene TRBV6-2 or TRBV6-3; weak D call: TRBD1 (5 bases). The germline V and J ends were trimmed by 4 bases and 3 bases, with 16 bases remaining between them. The CDR3 is 15 residues long. CDR1 and CDR2 (germline): MNHEY, SVGEGT. CDR3 DNA sequence: TGTGCCAGCAGTTTCTCCCAAAGCCAGGGCTACGAGCAGTACTTC. Amino acids: CASSFSQSQGYEQYF.

The chain employs TRBV4-1 and TRBJ1-2; unclear D gene. The V and J ends lost 0 bases and 0 bases respectively, with 8 bases between them. Germline loops: CDR1 MGHRA, CDR2 YSYEKL. This CDR3 spans 15 amino acids. The CDR3 is CASSQDPATNYGYTF. CDR3 nucleotide sequence: TGCGCCAGCAGCCAAGACCCAGCGACTAACTATGGCTACACCTTC.

This clonotype appeared a few times. V gene TRBV28 combines with J gene TRBJ1-5; 7 bases are a match to TRBD1. This CDR3 is 16 amino acids long. In germline, CDR1 is MDHEN, CDR2 SYDVKM. Trimming cost V 6 bases and J 4 bases; bases outside gene matches: 12. CDR3 nucleotide sequence: TGTGCCAGCAGCCCCTGGGTAGGGGGCCATAATCAGCCCCAGCATTTT. Translation gives CASSPWVGGHNQPQHF.

A note on this clonotype: A single base separates this from a much larger clone, so it may be a read error. Since no conserved phenylalanine or tryptophan closes the CDR3, a read error is the likely cause. V usage is TRBV7-2 and J usage is TRBJ1-5; the match to TRBD1 covers 7 bases. CDR1 SGHTA and CDR2 FQGNSA come from the germline V gene. Losses at the gene ends were 6 bases for V and 5 bases for J; bases not matched to a gene: 10. The CDR3 runs 15 residues. CDR3 sequence (DNA): TGTGCCAGCAGTGAAATACAGGGGATGCATCAGCCCCAGCATTAT. Residues: CASSEIQGMHQPQHY.

This clonotype was found many times. The chain is built from TRBV7-9 and TRBJ1-4, with D perhaps matching TRBD1 (6 bases). The germline V and J ends were trimmed by 5 bases and 8 bases, with 18 bases remaining between them. The CDR3 runs 15 residues. Germline V gene data show CDR1 as SEHNR and CDR2 as FQNEAQ (reference sequence). CDR3 sequence: CASSPLKGVGEKLFF. CDR3 nucleotides: TGTGCCAGCAGCCCACTTAAGGGGGTTGGCGAAAAACTGTTTTTT.

This clonotype was recorded a few times. V gene TRBV20-1 combines with J gene TRBJ1-2; D uncertain. CDR1 is DFQATT, CDR2 SNEGSKA, per germline (reference sequence). Trimming stripped 0 bases from V and 5 bases from J, with 16 bases between. The CDR3 length is 15 residues. DNA for the CDR3: TGCAGTGCTAGAGATCGTGAAGATCGGAGATATGGCTACACCTTC. Its translation is CSARDREDRRYGYTF.

This clonotype was seen at least ten times. The rearrangement links TRBV7-9 to TRBJ2-3; possibly TRBD2 for D (6 bases). Germline CDR1 reads SEHNR; CDR2 reads FQNEAQ (reference sequence). The CDR3 has 15 residues. Trimming removed 2 bases from V and 1 base from J, with 10 bases in between. The CDR3 DNA reads as TGTGCCAGCAGCTTACGGGGGTCGGGCACAGATACGCAGTATTTT. It translates to CASSLRGSGTDTQYF.

The gene calls are TRBV28 and TRBJ2-2; the D is unclear. This CDR3 region has 15 residues. V was clipped by 3 bases and J by 2 bases, with 10 bases between them. Germline-derived CDR1 and CDR2 are MDHEN and SYDVKM. CDR3 DNA sequence: TGTGCCAGCAGTTTGTCCATCGACAACACCGGGGAGCTGTTTTTT. Encoded protein: CASSLSIDNTGELFF. The variable domain in full, completed from reference TRBV28 and TRBJ2-2, reads DVKVTQSSRYLVKRTGEKVFLECVQDMDHENMFWYRQDPGLGLRLIYFSYDVKMKEKGDIPEGYSVSREKKERFSLILESASTNQTSMYLCASSLSIDNTGELFFGEGSRLTVL.

This clonotype showed up just a few times. The chain combines TRBV28 with TRBJ2-1; TRBD2 matches at 9 bases. Germline V gene sequence: CDR1 MDHEN, CDR2 SYDVKM. The CDR3 consists of 16 residues. V gave up 5 bases and J gave up 6 bases; unmatched junction bases: 11. The CDR3 DNA follows: TGTGCCAGCAGTCCCCGTTGGACTAGCGCCTTCAATGAGCAGTTCTTC. This sequence encodes CASSPRWTSAFNEQFF. The variable domain in full, completed from reference TRBV28 and TRBJ2-1, reads DVKVTQSSRYLVKRTGEKVFLECVQDMDHENMFWYRQDPGLGLRLIYFSYDVKMKEKGDIPEGYSVSREKKERFSLILESASTNQTSMYLCASSPRWTSAFNEQFFGPGTRLTVL.

The chain is built from TRBV15 and TRBJ2-1, with D possibly being TRBD2 (6 bases). V was cut by 1 base and J by 2 bases, with 9 bases left in between. CDR3 length: 15 residues. CDR1 and CDR2 (germline): LNHNV, YYDKDF (reference sequence). CDR3 sequence reads: CATSRVAGPYNEQFF. In DNA form, the CDR3 reads TGTGCCACCAGCAGAGTTGCGGGGCCCTACAATGAGCAGTTCTTC.

The rearrangement uses TRBV6-5 and TRBJ2-7; D not certain. Germline V gene sequence: CDR1 MNHEY, CDR2 SVGAGI. The CDR3 covers 15 residues. With 0 bases removed from V and 2 bases from J, the gap between germline ends came to 11 bases. CDR3 in amino acids: CASSYSQGPPYEQYF. CDR3 bases: TGTGCCAGCAGTTACTCGCAAGGACCGCCCTACGAGCAGTACTTC.

This clonotype was seen at least ten times. The V and J genes are TRBV7-9 and TRBJ2-2, with 7 positions matching TRBD1. This CDR3 comprises 17 residues. After removal of 5 bases from V and 4 bases from J, the junction contained 13 bases not matched to a gene. Germline CDR1 reads SEHNR; CDR2 reads FQNEAQ (reference sequence). As DNA, the CDR3 is TGTGCCAGCAGCCCGGGAAGACAGGGTTTTTTCACCGGGGAGCTGTTTTTT. This translates into CASSPGRQGFFTGELFF.

This clonotype occurred many times. The chain uses TRBV7-3 and TRBJ2-2; unclear D gene. V lost 1 base and J 4 bases, leaving 7 bases between the germline ends. This CDR3 comprises 14 residues. CDR1 is SGHTA and CDR2 is FQGTGA in the germline V gene. In nucleotides, the CDR3 is TGTGCCAGCAGCTTAATAAGAGGCACCGGGGAGCTGTTTTTT. It is translated as CASSLIRGTGELFF.